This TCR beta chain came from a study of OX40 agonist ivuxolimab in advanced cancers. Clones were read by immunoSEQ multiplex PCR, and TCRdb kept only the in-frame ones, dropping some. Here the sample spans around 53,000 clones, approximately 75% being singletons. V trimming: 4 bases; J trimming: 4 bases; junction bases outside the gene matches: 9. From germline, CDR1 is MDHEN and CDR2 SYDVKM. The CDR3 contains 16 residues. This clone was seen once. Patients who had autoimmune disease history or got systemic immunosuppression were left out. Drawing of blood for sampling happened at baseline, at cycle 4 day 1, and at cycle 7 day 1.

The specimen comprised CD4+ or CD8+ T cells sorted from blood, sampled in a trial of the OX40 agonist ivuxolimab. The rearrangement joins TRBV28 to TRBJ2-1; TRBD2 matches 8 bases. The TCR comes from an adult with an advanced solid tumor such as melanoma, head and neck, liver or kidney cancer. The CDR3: CASSSPGGGGYNEQFF. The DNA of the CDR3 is TGTGCCAGCAGTTCCCCGGGGGGGGGAGGGTACAATGAGCAGTTCTTC.